These 22 T cell receptor beta chains share one sample of origin, sequenced in a study of CD8 T cells in ankylosing spondylitis. Each CDR3 protein is one row after TCRdb ran MiXCR on the 5' RACE reads. The table shows roughly 200,000 distinct CDR3 sequences, with about 13% occurring only once. Material: blood, either unsorted or a sorted T cell fraction (not recorded which). The receptors were gathered from a male donor with ankylosing spondylitis or in good health (not recorded which).

This clonotype was recorded once. This sequence joins TRBV19 and TRBJ1-1; the match to TRBD1 covers 9 bases. The V gene's germline CDR1 is LNHDA and CDR2 SQIVND (reference sequence). With 4 bases clipped from V and 3 bases from J, the junction kept 9 bases outside the gene matches. This CDR3 is 16 amino acids long. CDR3 nucleotides: TGTGCCAGTAGTACCATCCGGACAGGGGCGGACACTGAAGCTTTCTTT. The encoded protein is CASSTIRTGADTEAFF.

This chain joins TRBV19 and TRBJ1-6, with D maybe TRBD1 (5 bases). Germline assignment: CDR1 LNHDA and CDR2 SQIVND (reference sequence). With 5 bases removed from V and 4 bases from J, the gap between germline ends came to 6 bases. This CDR3 contains 13 residues. CDR3 residues: CASSWGYNSPLHF. The CDR3 DNA is TGTGCCAGTAGTTGGGGGTATAATTCACCCCTCCACTTT.

In its sample, this clonotype was seen a few times. The chain links TRBV29-1 to TRBJ2-5, with TRBD2 identical over 9 bases. Germline V lookup: CDR1 SQVTM, CDR2 ANQGSEA. The J segment lost 1 base and the V segment lost 3 bases, leaving 15 bases of the junction unmatched. There are 18 residues in the CDR3. The CDR3, as DNA: TGCAGCGTTGACCAACCAGGGAATAGCGGGAGCATCCAAGAGACCCAGTACTTC. Amino acids: CSVDQPGNSGSIQETQYF. The whole variable domain, remainder taken from reference TRBV29-1 and TRBJ2-5, is SAVISQKPSRDICQRGTSLTIQCQVDSQVTMMFWYRQQPGQSLTLIATANQGSEATYESGFVIDKFPISRPNLTFSTLTVSNMSPEDSSIYLCSVDQPGNSGSIQETQYFGPGTRLLVL.

This clonotype was detected ten times or more. The chain is built from TRBV5-1 and TRBJ2-1; TRBD2 aligns across 15 bases. With 4 bases clipped from V and 9 bases from J, the junction kept 5 bases outside the gene matches. Germline V gene data show CDR1 as SGHRS and CDR2 as YFSETQ. The CDR3 runs 15 residues. CDR3 residues: CASSGGTSGGIEQFF. The CDR3 DNA is TGCGCCAGCAGCGGCGGGACTAGCGGGGGGATTGAGCAGTTCTTC.

This rearrangement joins TRBV6-2 or TRBV6-3 to TRBJ1-1; 8 bases map to TRBD1. Germline V lookup: CDR1 MNHEY, CDR2 SVGEGT. The J segment lost 4 bases and the V segment lost 6 bases, leaving 4 bases of the junction unmatched. The CDR3 runs 13 residues. CDR3 in DNA: TGTGCCAGCAGATGGACAGGGACCACTGAAGCTTTCTTT. Translated: CASRWTGTTEAFF.

The chain has TRBV5-1 and TRBJ1-1, with D perhaps TRBD1 (5 bases). The ends were cut back, 7 bases at V and 8 bases at J, with 15 bases in the middle. CDR1 and CDR2 (germline): SGHRS, YFSETQ. The CDR3 is 12 residues long. In DNA, the CDR3 is TGCGCCAGCCAAAGGGGAGGGACGGAAGCTTTCTTT. This translates into CASQRGGTEAFF. Full variable domain (rest looked up from reference TRBV5-1 and TRBJ1-1): KAGVTQTPRYLIKTRGQQVTLSCSPISGHRSVSWYQQTPGQGLQFLFEYFSETQRNKGNFPGRFSGRQFSNSRSEMNVSTLELGDSALYLCASQRGGTEAFFGQGTRLTVV.

The V gene is TRBV12-3 or TRBV12-4, the J gene TRBJ2-1; perhaps TRBD1 as D (5 bases). Between the trimmed V and J ends, which lost 5 bases and 3 bases, there was a span of 11 bases. This CDR3 has 14 amino acids. The CDR3 DNA follows: TGTGCCAGCAGTGTACAGGAGATCTACAATGAGCAGTTCTTC. As protein: CASSVQEIYNEQFF.

This clonotype was recorded many times. The CDR3 here is CASSLDSSGNTIYF. The CDR3 DNA reads as TGTGCCAGCAGCTTAGACTCTTCTGGAAACACCATATATTTT. The rearrangement links TRBV7-8 to TRBJ1-3; D gene ambiguous. The CDR3 spans 14 residues. Trimming removed 1 base from V and 1 base from J, with 5 bases in between. CDR1 SGHVS and CDR2 FQNEAQ come from the germline V gene. Full variable domain (outside the CDR3, taken from reference TRBV7-8 and TRBJ1-3): GAGVSQSPRYKVAKRGQDVALRCDPISGHVSLFWYQQALGQGPEFLTYFQNEAQLDKSGLPSDRFFAERPEGSVSTLKIQRTQQEDSAVYLCASSLDSSGNTIYFGEGSWLTVV.

This clonotype showed up many times. The chain links TRBV29-1 to TRBJ2-7; weak D call: TRBD2 (5 bases). The CDR3 has 13 residues. Deletions cut 8 bases from V and 1 base from J, with 15 bases between. Germline assignment: CDR1 SQVTM and CDR2 ANQGSEA. CDR3 DNA sequence: TGCAGCACGCGCGGGCCCTATTCCTACGAGCAGTACTTC. This gives the protein CSTRGPYSYEQYF.

A few counts support this clonotype. The rearrangement uses TRBV5-1 and TRBJ2-1, with D possibly being TRBD1 (7 bases). The germline V and J ends were trimmed by 4 bases and 8 bases, with 19 bases remaining between them. The CDR3 is 15 amino acids. The germline gives CDR1 SGHRS, CDR2 YFSETQ. For the CDR3, the DNA is TGCGCCAGCAGCCCGGGGGCAGGGGGTAGCGATGAGCAGTTCTTC. Protein product: CASSPGAGGSDEQFF.

A single count supports this clonotype. The rearrangement joins TRBV21-1 to TRBJ1-3; TRBD1, the D gene given by the table, was not confirmed from the DNA. TRBV21-1 is annotated as a pseudogene. The CDR3 length is 16 residues. CDR3 nucleotide sequence: TGTGCCAGCAGCAAATGGAAGGGGCTCTCTGGAAACACCATATATTTT. Translating gives CASSKWKGLSGNTIYF.

This chain links TRBV24-1 with TRBJ1-1, with a possible D match to TRBD1 (5 bases). CDR1 is KGHDR, CDR2 SFDVKD, per germline. The CDR3 covers 18 residues. The ends were cut back, 6 bases at V and 4 bases at J, with 26 bases in the middle. CDR3 in amino acids: CATSRFLEPSQGITEAFF. The CDR3 DNA sequence: TGTGCCACCAGTCGGTTCCTCGAACCCTCCCAGGGAATCACTGAAGCTTTCTTT.

V is TRBV7-9 and J is TRBJ1-2, with unresolved D. V shed 5 bases and J shed 2 bases, with 9 bases lying between them. The CDR3 loop spans 13 amino acids. The germline V gene has CDR1 SEHNR and CDR2 FQNEAQ (reference sequence). The CDR3 DNA reads TGTGCCAGCAGCCCTGTCTGGAACTATGGCTACACCTTC. It encodes CASSPVWNYGYTF.

The gene calls are TRBV6-1 and TRBJ1-1; possible D gene TRBD1, 5 bases. This CDR3 contains 15 residues. Germline-derived CDR1 and CDR2 are MNHNS and SASEGT. Trimming shortened V by 1 base and J by 0 bases, and 9 bases separated the two germline ends. The CDR3 reads CASSEEWGLNTEAFF. CDR3 coding DNA: TGTGCCAGCAGTGAAGAGTGGGGCCTGAACACTGAAGCTTTCTTT.

V gene TRBV20-1 combines with J gene TRBJ2-7, with 8 bases identical to TRBD1. The ends lost 3 bases at V and 4 bases at J; junction bases unmatched: 8. The germline CDR1 and CDR2 sequences are DFQATT and SNEGSKA (reference sequence). CDR3 length equals 14 residues. The CDR3 nucleotides read TGCAGTGCTAGGTCGACAGGGGTCCTATACGAGCAGTACTTC. This translates into CSARSTGVLYEQYF.

This clonotype was observed a handful of times. The chain carries TRBV11-2 and TRBJ2-3, with 14 bases that match TRBD2. J gave up 5 bases and V 0 bases, and 7 bases lay outside the gene matches. This CDR3 has 18 residues. Germline assignment: CDR1 SGHAT and CDR2 FQNNGV. The CDR3 loop reads CASSLDHRLAGGQDTQYF. The CDR3 bases are TGTGCCAGCAGCTTAGATCATAGACTAGCGGGAGGGCAAGATACGCAGTATTTT.

This clonotype was counted at least ten times. V usage is TRBV20-1 and J usage is TRBJ1-1; TRBD1 agrees at 7 bases. V shed 1 base, J shed 3 bases, and the junction held 5 bases outside the gene matches. This CDR3 contains 14 residues. Germline CDR1 DFQATT, CDR2 SNEGSKA (reference sequence). The CDR3 region has the DNA TGCAGTGCTAGAGGCCCCCAGGGGGACACTGAAGCTTTCTTT. Its protein product is CSARGPQGDTEAFF.

V usage is TRBV10-2 and J usage is TRBJ2-7; no firm D call. V lost 2 bases and J 4 bases, leaving 6 bases between the germline ends. Germline V lookup: CDR1 WSHSY, CDR2 SAAADI. CDR3 length: 12 residues. Here the CDR3 DNA reads TGCGCCAGCAGTGAGAGGGATTACGAGCAGTACTTC. This sequence encodes CASSERDYEQYF.

The chain is built from TRBV11-2 and TRBJ2-1; 7 bases line up with TRBD2. The CDR3 consists of 17 residues. J was trimmed by 9 bases and V by 1 base; bases with no gene match: 15. Germline loops: CDR1 SGHAT, CDR2 FQNNGV. CDR3 loop: CASSLGDPAGPPVEQFF. The CDR3 bases are TGTGCCAGCAGCTTAGGTGATCCAGCGGGGCCTCCCGTTGAGCAGTTCTTC.

The chain has TRBV6-2 or TRBV6-3 and TRBJ2-6; TRBD2 is a possible D gene (7 bases). Trimming took 6 bases from V and 4 from J, leaving 16 bases between them. The CDR3 extends over 16 amino acids. CDR1 is MNHEY and CDR2 is SVGEGT in the germline V gene. Here the CDR3 DNA reads TGTGCCAGCAGCCCTGATGGGGGGGCCGGGGCCAACGTCCTGACTTTC. This codes for CASSPDGGAGANVLTF.

This chain connects TRBV11-2 to TRBJ2-2; 10 positions agree with TRBD2. Trimming took 3 bases from V and 6 from J; bases not matched to a gene: 7. Germline assignment: CDR1 SGHAT and CDR2 FQNNGV. The CDR3 runs 16 residues. This chain's CDR3 is CASSLLLAGSAGELFF. In DNA form, the CDR3 reads TGTGCCAGCAGCTTGCTACTAGCGGGATCGGCCGGGGAGCTGTTTTTT.

CDR3 region: CASSFAGRAYGYTF. Written as DNA, the CDR3 is TGTGCCAGCAGTTTTGCAGGGCGGGCCTATGGCTACACCTTC. V and J are TRBV27 and TRBJ1-2; tentatively, D is TRBD1 (5 bases). The CDR3 contains 14 residues. Trimming stripped 3 bases from V and 4 bases from J, with 12 bases between. The V gene's germline CDR1 is MNHEY and CDR2 SMNVEV (reference sequence).